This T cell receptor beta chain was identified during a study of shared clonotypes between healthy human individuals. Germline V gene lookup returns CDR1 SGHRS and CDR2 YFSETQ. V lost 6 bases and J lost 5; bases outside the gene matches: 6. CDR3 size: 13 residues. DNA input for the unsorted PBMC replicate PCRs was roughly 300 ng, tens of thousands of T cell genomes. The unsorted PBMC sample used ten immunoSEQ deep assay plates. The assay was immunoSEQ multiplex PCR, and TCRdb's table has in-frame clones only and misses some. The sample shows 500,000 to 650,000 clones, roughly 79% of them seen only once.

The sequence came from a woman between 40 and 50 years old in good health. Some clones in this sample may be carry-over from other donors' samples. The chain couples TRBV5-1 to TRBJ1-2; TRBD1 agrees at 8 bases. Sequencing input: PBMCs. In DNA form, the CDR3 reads TGCGCCAGCACTAAAGACAGGGGTTATGGCTACACCTTC. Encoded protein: CASTKDRGYGYTF.